The entry below describes one T cell receptor (beta chain). Its antigen is not identified. Other nucleotide sequences in the sample specify the same CDR3. The data were taken from a study of T cell responses to AZD1222 COVID-19 vaccine. TCRdb's table, derived via immunoSEQ multiplex PCR, lists solely in-frame clones and lacks some. The data contain about 120,000 clones, roughly 87% of them singletons. Second doses at about 4 or about 12 weeks were pooled. Study-level findings and limits: Repertoire sampling occurred only after the peak T cell response.

Germline-derived CDR1 and CDR2 are SGHTA and FQGNSA. Between the trimmed V and J ends, which lost 2 bases and 4 bases, there was a span of 6 bases. The CDR3 length is 13 residues. This clonotype was obtained from an adult who received the AZD1222 COVID-19 vaccine. The specimen was peripheral blood, collected 28 days after the second AZD1222 dose. V is TRBV7-2 and J is TRBJ1-5, with D unclear. The CDR3 is CASSLRGNQPQHF. The CDR3 bases are TGTGCCAGCAGCTTACGGGGAAATCAGCCCCAGCATTTT.